These T cell receptor beta chains were read from a single sample in a study of cytomegalovirus exposure and HLA in healthy donors. Sequenced by immunoSEQ multiplex PCR; TCRdb stores in-frame clones only, minus some. The sample shows some 150,000 clones, about 89% of them seen only once. The sequenced sample was PBMCs. The receptors were sampled from a man between 18 and 35 years old in good health and CMV-seronegative. The CDR3 runs from the conserved cysteine through the conserved F or W. The D gene is left open where the match is weak. Some rows have no size entry. The others give once, few or many, or a class for an expanded clone.

D gene: -; V gene: TRBV19; J gene: TRBJ2-3; clone size: -; CDR3 protein: CATSGGKYSTDTQYF; CDR3 DNA: TGTGCCACCTCTGGGGGCAAATATAGCACAGATACGCAGTATTTT
D gene: TRBD1; V gene: TRBV5-1; J gene: TRBJ1-2; clone size: -; CDR3 protein: CASSLGDRGLFGYTF; CDR3 DNA: TGCGCCAGCAGCTTGGGAGACAGGGGTTTATTTGGCTACACCTTC
D gene: -; V gene: TRBV5-6; J gene: TRBJ1-5; clone size: -; CDR3 protein: CASSFDKNQPQHF; CDR3 DNA: TGTGCCAGCAGCTTTGACAAGAATCAGCCCCAGCATTTT
D gene: TRBD2; V gene: TRBV7-7; J gene: TRBJ2-1; clone size: -; CDR3 protein: CASSPDVGSGRGPDEQFF; CDR3 DNA: TGTGCCAGCAGCCCCGACGTGGGTAGCGGGAGGGGGCCGGATGAGCAGTTCTTC
D gene: -; V gene: TRBV5-1; J gene: TRBJ1-3; clone size: -; CDR3 protein: CASSPGQEMISGNTIYF; CDR3 DNA: TGCGCCAGCAGCCCAGGACAAGAAATGATCTCTGGAAACACCATATATTTT
D gene: -; V gene: TRBV7-9; J gene: TRBJ1-1; clone size: -; CDR3 protein: CASNDGGSYTEAFF; CDR3 DNA: TGTGCCAGCAACGATGGCGGGTCCTACACTGAAGCTTTCTTT
D gene: TRBD1; V gene: TRBV30; J gene: TRBJ2-3; clone size: -; CDR3 protein: CAWSVTGGPLYF; CDR3 DNA: TGTGCCTGGAGTGTTACAGGGGGTCCCCTGTATTTT
D gene: TRBD1; V gene: TRBV7-9; J gene: TRBJ1-5; clone size: -; CDR3 protein: CASSPTGGNQPQHF; CDR3 DNA: TGTGCCAGCAGCCCGACAGGGGGCAATCAGCCCCAGCATTTT
D gene: -; V gene: TRBV5-5; J gene: TRBJ1-1; clone size: -; CDR3 protein: CASSLEPGAMNTEAFF; CDR3 DNA: TGTGCCAGCAGCTTGGAGCCTGGGGCTATGAACACTGAAGCTTTCTTT
D gene: TRBD2; V gene: TRBV2; J gene: TRBJ2-1; clone size: -; CDR3 protein: CASSELISGAGVNNEQFF; CDR3 DNA: TGTGCCAGCAGTGAATTAATAAGTGGGGCGGGAGTAAACAATGAGCAGTTCTTC
D gene: TRBD1; V gene: TRBV30; J gene: TRBJ2-4; clone size: -; CDR3 protein: CAWSGQGEAKNIQYF; CDR3 DNA: TGTGCCTGGAGTGGACAGGGGGAAGCCAAAAACATTCAGTACTTC
D gene: -; V gene: TRBV12-5; J gene: TRBJ2-5; clone size: once; CDR3 protein: CASGLGVPDEGVDF; CDR3 DNA: TGTGCTAGTGGTTTGGGGGTTCCGGATGAGGGAGTGGACTTC
D gene: -; V gene: TRBV7-2; J gene: TRBJ2-5; clone size: -; CDR3 protein: CASSFRLAGETQYF; CDR3 DNA: TGTGCCAGCAGCTTTCGTCTAGCTGGGGAGACCCAGTACTTC
D gene: -; V gene: TRBV7-6; J gene: TRBJ2-3; clone size: -; CDR3 protein: CASRLIGGAGDTQYF; CDR3 DNA: TGTGCCAGCAGGCTTATCGGAGGGGCCGGGGATACGCAGTATTTT
D gene: TRBD2; V gene: TRBV4-1; J gene: TRBJ2-3; clone size: -; CDR3 protein: CASSLRSSGGSGTDTQYF; CDR3 DNA: TGCGCCAGCAGCCTTCGGAGCAGCGGGGGCTCCGGCACAGATACGCAGTATTTT
D gene: -; V gene: TRBV6-5; J gene: TRBJ2-5; clone size: -; CDR3 protein: CASSSALFREETQYF; CDR3 DNA: TGTGCCAGCAGTTCCGCCCTTTTCCGGGAAGAGACCCAGTACTTC
D gene: -; V gene: TRBV29-1; J gene: TRBJ1-1; clone size: once; CDR3 protein: CSASGGRNTEAFF; CDR3 DNA: TGCAGCGCTTCCGGGGGGAGGAACACTGAAGCTTTCTTT
D gene: -; V gene: TRBV5-1; J gene: TRBJ2-3; clone size: -; CDR3 protein: CASSSPGDRVSDTQYF; CDR3 DNA: TGCGCCAGCAGCTCCCCGGGGGACAGAGTATCAGATACGCAGTATTTT
D gene: -; V gene: TRBV10-3; J gene: TRBJ2-3; clone size: -; CDR3 protein: CAISGGGFGPDTQYF; CDR3 DNA: TGTGCCATCAGTGGGGGGGGCTTCGGGCCAGATACGCAGTATTTT
D gene: -; V gene: TRBV11-2; J gene: TRBJ2-5; clone size: -; CDR3 protein: CASSLDQSRETQYF; CDR3 DNA: TGTGCCAGCAGCTTAGATCAGTCTAGGGAGACCCAGTACTTC
D gene: TRBD2; V gene: TRBV7-8; J gene: TRBJ2-1; clone size: -; CDR3 protein: CASSLDWASGGNEQFF; CDR3 DNA: TGTGCCAGCAGCTTAGATTGGGCTAGCGGGGGCAATGAGCAGTTCTTC
D gene: -; V gene: TRBV9; J gene: TRBJ1-2; clone size: -; CDR3 protein: CASSPSGGSNYGYTF; CDR3 DNA: TGTGCCAGCAGCCCATCGGGGGGCTCTAACTATGGCTACACCTTC
D gene: TRBD1; V gene: TRBV14; J gene: TRBJ2-1; clone size: -; CDR3 protein: CASSQVWVGRGNEQFF; CDR3 DNA: TGTGCCAGCAGCCAAGTGTGGGTTGGCAGGGGGAATGAGCAGTTCTTC
D gene: TRBD1; V gene: TRBV7-8; J gene: TRBJ2-7; clone size: few; CDR3 protein: CASSPDRGEQYF; CDR3 DNA: TGTGCCAGCAGCCCCGACAGGGGCGAGCAGTACTTC
D gene: -; V gene: TRBV6-5; J gene: TRBJ1-2; clone size: -; CDR3 protein: CASSLGDTYGYTF; CDR3 DNA: TGTGCCAGCTCGCTCGGGGACACCTATGGCTACACCTTC
D gene: -; V gene: TRBV7-7; J gene: TRBJ2-3; clone size: few; CDR3 protein: CASSVKHPRLTDTQYF; CDR3 DNA: TGTGCCAGCAGCGTAAAACACCCCCGTTTGACAGATACGCAGTATTTT
D gene: TRBD2; V gene: TRBV27; J gene: TRBJ2-1; clone size: -; CDR3 protein: CASSLVGGRRANEQFF; CDR3 DNA: TGTGCCAGCAGTTTAGTGGGCGGGAGAAGGGCCAATGAGCAGTTCTTC
D gene: TRBD1; V gene: TRBV28; J gene: TRBJ1-1; clone size: once; CDR3 protein: CASSFPGTGNTEAFF; CDR3 DNA: TGTGCCAGCAGTTTCCCCGGGACAGGGAACACTGAAGCTTTCTTT
D gene: TRBD1; V gene: TRBV2; J gene: TRBJ2-3; clone size: few; CDR3 protein: CASSPGTATDTQYF; CDR3 DNA: TGTGCCAGCAGTCCCGGGACAGCCACAGATACGCAGTATTTT
D gene: TRBD1; V gene: TRBV28; J gene: TRBJ1-5; clone size: -; CDR3 protein: CASSPQGALNQPQHF; CDR3 DNA: TGTGCCAGCAGCCCCCAGGGGGCCTTAAATCAGCCCCAGCATTTT
D gene: TRBD1; V gene: TRBV25-1; J gene: TRBJ2-5; clone size: -; CDR3 protein: CASGYRQGAETQYF; CDR3 DNA: TGTGCCAGCGGCTATCGACAGGGGGCCGAGACCCAGTACTTC
D gene: TRBD2; V gene: TRBV11-3; J gene: TRBJ2-6; clone size: -; CDR3 protein: CASSLLAGGVSGANVLTF; CDR3 DNA: TGTGCCAGCAGCCTTTTAGCGGGAGGGGTCTCTGGGGCCAACGTCCTGACTTTC
D gene: -; V gene: TRBV7-2; J gene: TRBJ1-2; clone size: -; CDR3 protein: CASSLDSWGYTF; CDR3 DNA: TGTGCCAGCAGCTTAGACAGCTGGGGCTACACCTTC
D gene: TRBD2; V gene: TRBV5-1; J gene: TRBJ2-5; clone size: -; CDR3 protein: CASSQRGLAGVRETQYF; CDR3 DNA: TGCGCCAGCAGCCAAAGAGGACTAGCGGGGGTGCGAGAGACCCAGTACTTC